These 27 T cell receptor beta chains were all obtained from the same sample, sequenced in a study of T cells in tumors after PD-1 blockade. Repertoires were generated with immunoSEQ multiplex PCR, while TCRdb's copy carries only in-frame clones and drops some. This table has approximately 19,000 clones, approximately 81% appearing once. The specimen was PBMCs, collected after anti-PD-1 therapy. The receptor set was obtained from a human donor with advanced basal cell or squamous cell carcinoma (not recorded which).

The CDR3 region is CASSGGVGQPQHF. CDR3 sequence (DNA): TGTGCCAGCAGTGGGGGGGTAGGTCAGCCCCAGCATTTT. The chain is built from TRBV7-2 and TRBJ1-5; possibly TRBD1 for D (5 bases). Germline values: CDR1 SGHTA, CDR2 FQGNSA. Trimming removed 6 bases from V and 6 bases from J, with 12 bases in between. This CDR3 comprises 13 residues.

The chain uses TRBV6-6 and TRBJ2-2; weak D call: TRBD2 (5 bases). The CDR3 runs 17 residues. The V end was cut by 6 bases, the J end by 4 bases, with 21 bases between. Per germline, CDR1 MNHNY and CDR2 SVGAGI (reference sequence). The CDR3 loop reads CASSRAAGEPSTGELFF. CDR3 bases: TGTGCCAGCAGCCGAGCGGCGGGTGAACCGTCCACCGGGGAGCTGTTTTTT.

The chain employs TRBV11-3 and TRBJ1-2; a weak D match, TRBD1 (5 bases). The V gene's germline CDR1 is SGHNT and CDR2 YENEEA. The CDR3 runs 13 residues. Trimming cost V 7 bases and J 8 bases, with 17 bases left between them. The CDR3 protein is CASTSSRGLGYTF. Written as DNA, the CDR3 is TGTGCCAGCACCTCGTCCCGGGGCCTCGGCTACACCTTC.

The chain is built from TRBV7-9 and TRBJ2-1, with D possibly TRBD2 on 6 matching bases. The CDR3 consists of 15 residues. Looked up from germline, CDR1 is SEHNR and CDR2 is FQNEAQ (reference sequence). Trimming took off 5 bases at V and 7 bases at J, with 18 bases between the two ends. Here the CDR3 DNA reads TGTGCCAGCAGCCCACGGGGGACTGTTTATAATGAGCAGTTCTTC. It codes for CASSPRGTVYNEQFF.

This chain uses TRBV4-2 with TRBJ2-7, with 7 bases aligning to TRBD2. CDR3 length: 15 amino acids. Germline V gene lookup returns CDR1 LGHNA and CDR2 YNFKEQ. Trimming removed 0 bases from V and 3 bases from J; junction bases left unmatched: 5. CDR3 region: CASSQEPTGGYEQYF. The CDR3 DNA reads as TGTGCCAGCAGCCAAGAACCAACGGGAGGCTACGAGCAGTACTTC.

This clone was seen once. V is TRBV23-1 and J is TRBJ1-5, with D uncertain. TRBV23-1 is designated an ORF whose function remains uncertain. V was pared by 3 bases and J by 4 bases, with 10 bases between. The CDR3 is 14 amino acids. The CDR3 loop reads CASSHNSKNQPQHF. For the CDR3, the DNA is TGCGCCAGCAGTCATAACAGCAAAAATCAGCCCCAGCATTTT.

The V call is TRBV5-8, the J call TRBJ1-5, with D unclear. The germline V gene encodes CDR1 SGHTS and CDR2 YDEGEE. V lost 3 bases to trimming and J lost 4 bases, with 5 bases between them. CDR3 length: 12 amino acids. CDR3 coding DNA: TGTGCCAGCAGCTATGGGAATCAGCCCCAGCATTTT. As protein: CASSYGNQPQHF.

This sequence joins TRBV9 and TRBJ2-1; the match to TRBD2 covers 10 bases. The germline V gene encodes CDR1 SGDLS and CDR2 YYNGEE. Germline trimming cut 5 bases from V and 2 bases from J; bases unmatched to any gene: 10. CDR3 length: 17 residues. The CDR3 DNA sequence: TGTGCCAGCAGTCAAACCCGGACTAGCGGTGCCTACAATGAGCAGTTCTTC. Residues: CASSQTRTSGAYNEQFF.

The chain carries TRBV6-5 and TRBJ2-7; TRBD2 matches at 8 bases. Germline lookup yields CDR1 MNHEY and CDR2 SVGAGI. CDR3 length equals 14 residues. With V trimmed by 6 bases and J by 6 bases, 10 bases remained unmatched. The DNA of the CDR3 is TGTGCCAGCAGCCCATATCGCGGGAGGCCCGAGCAGTACTTC. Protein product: CASSPYRGRPEQYF.

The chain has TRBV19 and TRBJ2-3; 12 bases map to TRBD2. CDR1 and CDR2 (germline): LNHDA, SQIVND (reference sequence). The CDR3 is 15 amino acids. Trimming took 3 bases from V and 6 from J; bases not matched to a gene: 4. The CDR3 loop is CASSIRLAGADTQYF. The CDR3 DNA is TGTGCCAGTAGTATTAGACTAGCGGGAGCCGATACGCAGTATTTT.

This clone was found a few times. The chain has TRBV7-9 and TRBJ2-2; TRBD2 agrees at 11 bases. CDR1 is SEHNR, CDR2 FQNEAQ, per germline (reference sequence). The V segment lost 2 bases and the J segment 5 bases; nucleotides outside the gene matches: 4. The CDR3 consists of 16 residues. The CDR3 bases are TGTGCCAGCAGCTTACTAGCGGGAGGCGGTACCGGGGAGCTGTTTTTT. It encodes CASSLLAGGGTGELFF.

The CDR3 coding sequence is TGTGCCAGCAGCTTAGTAGGGGATCCCACCTACGAGCAGTACTTC. As protein: CASSLVGDPTYEQYF. The chain has TRBV7-2 and TRBJ2-7, with D tentatively TRBD1 (5 bases). The germline V gene encodes CDR1 SGHTA and CDR2 FQGNSA. V was trimmed by 1 base and J by 2 bases, leaving 12 bases between them. CDR3 length equals 15 residues.

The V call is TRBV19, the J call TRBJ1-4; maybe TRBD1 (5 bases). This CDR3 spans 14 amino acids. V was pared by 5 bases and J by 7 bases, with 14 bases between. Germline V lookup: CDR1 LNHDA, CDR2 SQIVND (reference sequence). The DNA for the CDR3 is TGTGCCAGTAGTTCGGCAGGGACGGGTGAAAAACTGTTTTTT. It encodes CASSSAGTGEKLFF.

CDR3 sequence (DNA): TGTGCCAGCAGTTACGGTGGCAGGCGAATATACACTGAAGCTTTCTTT. Its translation: CASSYGGRRIYTEAFF. The gene calls are TRBV6-2 or TRBV6-3 and TRBJ1-1; D gene unclear. The germline V gene encodes CDR1 MNHEY and CDR2 SVGEGT. CDR3 size: 16 residues. V was clipped by 2 bases and J by 3 bases, with 16 bases between them.

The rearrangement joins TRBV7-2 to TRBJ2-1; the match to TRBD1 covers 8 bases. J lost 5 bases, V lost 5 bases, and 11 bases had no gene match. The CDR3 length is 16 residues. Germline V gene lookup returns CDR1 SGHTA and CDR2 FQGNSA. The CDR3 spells CASSPRRTGWNNEQFF. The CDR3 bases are TGTGCCAGCAGCCCCCGGCGGACAGGGTGGAACAATGAGCAGTTCTTC.

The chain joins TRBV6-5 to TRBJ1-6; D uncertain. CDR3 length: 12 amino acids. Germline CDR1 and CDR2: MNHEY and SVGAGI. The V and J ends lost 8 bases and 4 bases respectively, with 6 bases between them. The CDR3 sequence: CASESYNSPLHF. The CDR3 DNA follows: TGTGCCAGCGAGAGTTATAATTCACCCCTCCACTTT.

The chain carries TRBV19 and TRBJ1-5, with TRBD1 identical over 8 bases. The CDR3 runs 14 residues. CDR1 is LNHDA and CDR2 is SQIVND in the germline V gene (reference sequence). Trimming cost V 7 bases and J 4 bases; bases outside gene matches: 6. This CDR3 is CASNPGGGNQPQHF. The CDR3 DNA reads TGTGCCAGTAACCCAGGGGGCGGGAATCAGCCCCAGCATTTT.

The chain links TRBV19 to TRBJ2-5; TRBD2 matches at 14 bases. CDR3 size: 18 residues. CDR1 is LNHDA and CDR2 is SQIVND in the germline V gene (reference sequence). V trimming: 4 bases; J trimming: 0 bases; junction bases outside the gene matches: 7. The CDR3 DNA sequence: TGTGCCAGTAGTACGTGGGGACTAGCGGGGGTGTACCAAGAGACCCAGTACTTC. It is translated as CASSTWGLAGVYQETQYF.

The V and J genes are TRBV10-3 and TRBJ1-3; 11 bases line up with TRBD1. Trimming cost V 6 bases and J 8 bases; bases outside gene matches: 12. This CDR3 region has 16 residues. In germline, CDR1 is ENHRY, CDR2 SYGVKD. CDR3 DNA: TGTGCCATCAGGAGACAGCCGGGACAGGGGGGAGACACCATATATTTT. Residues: CAIRRQPGQGGDTIYF.

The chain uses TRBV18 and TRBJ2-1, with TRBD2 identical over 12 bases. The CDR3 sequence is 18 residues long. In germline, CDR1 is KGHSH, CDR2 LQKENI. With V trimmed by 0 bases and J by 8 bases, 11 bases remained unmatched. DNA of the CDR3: TGTGCCAGCTCACCACCAATCCTGACTAGCGGGAGATTAGATGAGCAGTTCTTC. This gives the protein CASSPPILTSGRLDEQFF.

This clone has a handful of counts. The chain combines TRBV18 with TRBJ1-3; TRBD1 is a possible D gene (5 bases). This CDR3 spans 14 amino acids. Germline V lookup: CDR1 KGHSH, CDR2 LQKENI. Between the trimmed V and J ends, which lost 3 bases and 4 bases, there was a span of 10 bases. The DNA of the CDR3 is TGTGCCAGCTCACCCGGGACGGTCGGAAACACCATATATTTT. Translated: CASSPGTVGNTIYF.

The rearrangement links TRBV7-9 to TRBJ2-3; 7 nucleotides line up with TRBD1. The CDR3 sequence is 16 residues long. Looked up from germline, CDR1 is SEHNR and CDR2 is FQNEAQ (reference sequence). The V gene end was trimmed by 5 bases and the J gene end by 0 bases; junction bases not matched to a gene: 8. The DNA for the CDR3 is TGTGCCAGCAGCCCATGGGGACAGTTTAGCACAGATACGCAGTATTTT. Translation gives CASSPWGQFSTDTQYF.

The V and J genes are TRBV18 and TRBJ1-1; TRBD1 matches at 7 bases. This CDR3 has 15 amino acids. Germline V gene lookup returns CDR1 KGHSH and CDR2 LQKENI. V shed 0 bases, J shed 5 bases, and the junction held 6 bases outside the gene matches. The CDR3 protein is CASSPPETGSTEAFF. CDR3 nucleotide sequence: TGTGCCAGCTCACCACCCGAGACAGGGAGTACTGAAGCTTTCTTT.

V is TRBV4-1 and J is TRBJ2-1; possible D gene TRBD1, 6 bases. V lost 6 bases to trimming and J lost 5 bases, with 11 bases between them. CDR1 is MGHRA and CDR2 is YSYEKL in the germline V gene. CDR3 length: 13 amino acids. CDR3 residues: CASSYDRNNEQFF. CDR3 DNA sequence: TGCGCCAGCAGTTACGACAGGAACAATGAGCAGTTCTTC.

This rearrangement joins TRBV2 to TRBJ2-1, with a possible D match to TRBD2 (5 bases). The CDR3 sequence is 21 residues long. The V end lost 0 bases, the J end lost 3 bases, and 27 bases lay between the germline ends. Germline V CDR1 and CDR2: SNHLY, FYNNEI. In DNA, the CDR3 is TGTGCCAGCAGTGAAGCGCTGGACTTTTTGGGCACCCGCCTCGGCTACAATGAGCAGTTCTTC. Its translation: CASSEALDFLGTRLGYNEQFF.

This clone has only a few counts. CDR3 nucleotide sequence: TGCGCCAGCAGCACAGACAATGAGCAGTTCTTC. It encodes CASSTDNEQFF. V usage is TRBV5-1 and J usage is TRBJ2-1; D unclear. In germline, CDR1 is SGHRS, CDR2 YFSETQ. Trimming took off 4 bases at V and 5 bases at J, with 4 bases between the two ends. The CDR3 sequence is 11 residues long.

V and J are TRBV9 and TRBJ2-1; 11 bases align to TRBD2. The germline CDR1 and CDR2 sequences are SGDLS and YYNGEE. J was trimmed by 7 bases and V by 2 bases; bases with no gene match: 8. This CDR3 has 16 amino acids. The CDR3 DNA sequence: TGTGCCAGCAGCGTCGAGCCGGGACTAGCGGTAAATGAGCAGTTCTTC. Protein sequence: CASSVEPGLAVNEQFF. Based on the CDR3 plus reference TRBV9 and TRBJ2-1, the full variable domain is DSGVTQTPKHLITATGQRVTLRCSPRSGDLSVYWYQQSLDQGLQFLIQYYNGEERAKGNILERFSAQQFPDLHSELNLSSLELGDSALYFCASSVEPGLAVNEQFFGPGTRLTVL.